The 10 T cell receptor beta chains listed next were all sequenced from one sample in a study of tumor and adjacent non-tumor tissue in lung cancer. This sample's RNA came from whole unsorted tissue. Distant lung tissue was collected more than 3 cm away from the tumor edge. Three rounds of nested PCR, following a modified ARM-PCR protocol, produced the TCRbeta library. One entry per CDR3 protein results from TCRdb running MiXCR on the multiplex PCR reads. The sample lists about 98,000 distinct CDR3 sequences; 80% were seen once. The source material was distant non-tumor lung tissue. The receptor set was obtained from a man aged 55 to 69 with small cell lung cancer.

Turning to this clonotype: Because the CDR3 is missing its conserved closing phenylalanine or tryptophan, this is likely a read error. The DNA is omitted, as the CDR3 cannot be located on it reliably, and the CDR3 follows TCRdb's listing. V and J are TRBV29-1 and TRBJ2-5; the table's D gene call, TRBD1, was not cross checked with the DNA. 12 amino acids form the CDR3, both terminal residues included. Germline V gives CDR1 SQVTM, CDR2 ANQGSEA. CDR3 loop: CSVWGEQETQYI.

Turning to this clonotype: Since the CDR3 does not end with the conserved phenylalanine or tryptophan, this likely comes from a read error. This chain joins TRBV29-1 and TRBJ2-5, with no clear D. Trimming removed 6 bases at V and 5 bases at J, with 16 bases between. Germline V gene sequence: CDR1 SQVTM, CDR2 ANQGSEA. The CDR3 consists of 13 residues. For the CDR3, the DNA is TGCAGCGTGTTAGACCAAAAGCAGGAGACCCAGTACCTC. It translates to CSVLDQKQETQYL.

The rearrangement joins TRBV4-2 to TRBJ2-5; no clear D. CDR3 length equals 13 residues. CDR1 is LGHNA, CDR2 YNFKEQ, per germline. Trimming took off 9 bases at V and 3 bases at J, with 14 bases between the two ends. The CDR3 DNA follows: TGTGCCAGTAGTCAAGAAGCAAAAGAGACCCAGTACTTC. This gives the protein CASSQEAKETQYF.

The V gene is TRBV2, the J gene TRBJ2-2; D uncertain. Trimming shortened V by 5 bases and J by 7 bases, and 14 bases separated the two germline ends. The germline CDR1 and CDR2 sequences are SNHLY and FYNNEI. This CDR3 comprises 14 residues. CDR3 bases: TGTGCCAGCAGTCGTCAAAACATCAGCGGGGAGCTGTTTTTT. As protein: CASSRQNISGELFF.

As for this clonotype: This could be a read error, since a much larger clone is one nucleotide away. V gene TRBV20-1 combines with J gene TRBJ2-1, with 7 bases aligning to TRBD1. Germline CDR1 is DFQATT and CDR2 is SNEGSKA (reference sequence). Germline trimming cut 0 bases from V and 4 bases from J; bases unmatched to any gene: 6. The CDR3 covers 15 residues. As DNA, the CDR3 is TGCAGTGCTAGAGATATCACAGGGGTTTACAATGAGCAGTTCTTC. Translation: CSARDITGVYNEQFF.

On this clonotype itself: Sequence at one end of the junction differs from germline and may be a read error. This chain connects TRBV4-2 to TRBJ2-2; D is unclear. Germline V CDR1 and CDR2: LGHNA, YNFKEQ. The CDR3 runs 16 residues. The CDR3 bases are TGTGCCAGCACCCAAGATCTCAAGGCGAACACCCGGGAGCTGTTTTTT. This encodes CASTQDLKANTRELFF.

As for this clonotype: Relative to the germline gene, one junction end is altered; a read error may explain this. The rearrangement links TRBV6-5 to TRBJ2-1; either TRBD1 or TRBD2 may fit D (5 bases each). Germline-derived CDR1 and CDR2 are MNHEY and SVGAGI. The CDR3 contains 15 residues. The CDR3 coding sequence is TGTGCCTGCAGTTACTCTGGGGGAGTGGGTAATGAGAAATTCTTC. It encodes CACSYSGGVGNEKFF.

Points on this clonotype: A single base separates this from a much larger clone, so it may be a read error. The J gene is TRBJ2-3, the V gene TRBV28; D not resolved. The CDR3 covers 14 residues. Looked up from germline, CDR1 is MDHEN and CDR2 is SYDVKM. Here the CDR3 DNA reads TGTGCCAGCAGTTTCTCCAGGAGCACAGATACGCAGAATTTT. It is translated as CASSFSRSTDTQNF.

This clonotype was counted at least ten times. This sequence joins TRBV5-1 and TRBJ2-1; 10 bases are shared with TRBD2. Germline lookup yields CDR1 SGHRS and CDR2 YFSETQ. V lost 3 bases and J lost 2; bases outside the gene matches: 5. The CDR3 is 16 amino acids. The CDR3 DNA is TGCGCCAGCAGCTCCTTAGCGGGAGGCACCTACAATGAGCAGTTCTTC. Its protein is CASSSLAGGTYNEQFF.

The chain joins TRBV30 to TRBJ2-7, with a tentative D call TRBD1 (5 bases). This CDR3 region has 14 residues. V lost 0 bases, J lost 6 bases, and 15 bases lay in between. Per germline, CDR1 GTSNPN and CDR2 SVGIG (reference sequence). CDR3 sequence reads: CAWSVGKRGGEQYV. The CDR3 DNA reads as TGTGCCTGGAGTGTAGGGAAAAGGGGCGGCGAGCAGTACGTC.